The 7 T cell receptor beta chains below all came from one sample that was sequenced in a study of CXCR3-negative and CXCR3-positive naive CD8 T cells. General study points: CXCR3-positive naive cells carried more hydrophobic TRB CDR3s than CXCR3-negative naive cells did.

Carrying UMI labels, the TRB cDNA libraries were prepared through 5' RACE. From its re-call of the 5' RACE reads, TCRdb lists each CDR3 protein once, without DNA. The sample features 75,000 to 100,000 distinct CDR3 sequences, with around 1% in its top ten. Their cognate antigens are unknown. Source material: naive CXCR3+ CD8+ T cells from blood. Subset defined: CD45RO-CCR7+CD27+CD95- naive CD8+ T cells expressing CXCR3 (TNR3+). All receptors come from a human donor in good health. Some clones in this sample may be carry-over from other donors' samples.

The chain uses TRBV11-2 and TRBJ2-3; TCRdb picks TRBD1, but there is no DNA to check that call. The length of the CDR3 is 13 residues. CDR1 is SGHAT and CDR2 is FQNNGV in the germline V gene. This CDR3 reads CASSPPPTDTQYF.

CDR3 sequence reads: CASTGQRGGEETQYF. The rearrangement links TRBV28 to TRBJ2-5; the D gene TCRdb calls, TRBD2, cannot be checked with no DNA. This CDR3 has 15 residues. CDR1 and CDR2 from the germline V gene are MDHEN and SYDVKM.

The chain couples TRBV29-1 to TRBJ2-7; TCRdb reports TRBD1, a call that lacks DNA to check it against. Germline loops: CDR1 SQVTM, CDR2 ANQGSEA. CDR3 length equals 14 residues. This chain's CDR3 is CSVVGTGSPYEQYF.

The chain recombines TRBV11-2 with TRBJ2-2. Germline CDR1 and CDR2: SGHAT and FQNNGV. CDR3 length: 16 amino acids. CDR3: CASSLPADVDTGELFF.

The CDR3 sequence is CSVTWTSGKSPGELFF. The chain combines TRBV29-1 with TRBJ2-2; without DNA, the TCRdb call of TRBD2 cannot be checked. From germline, CDR1 is SQVTM and CDR2 ANQGSEA. The CDR3 is made up of 16 amino acids.

The chain is built from TRBV4-1 and TRBJ2-2; TCRdb reports TRBD2, a call that lacks DNA to check it against. The germline V gene encodes CDR1 MGHRA and CDR2 YSYEKL. This CDR3 is 15 amino acids long. The CDR3 sequence: CASSHWTQNTGELFF.

The rearrangement links TRBV7-9 to TRBJ2-7; as DNA is missing, the TRBD1 call by TCRdb cannot be tested. There are 12 residues in the CDR3. Germline CDR1 is SEHNR and CDR2 is FQNEAQ (reference sequence). CDR3: CASSGTGGEQYF.